This T cell receptor beta chain originates from a study of shared clonotypes between healthy human individuals. Study results and caveats: For sorted subsets, rarefaction showed incomplete sequencing despite large depth.

V was shortened by 3 bases and J by 3 bases, with 15 bases between the two germline ends. The CDR3 has 16 amino acids. The V gene's germline CDR1 is LNHNV and CDR2 YYDKDF (reference sequence). This table comes from immunoSEQ multiplex PCR, and its TCRdb copy is limited to in-frame clones, with some not included. The sample consists of roughly 2.1 million clones, approximately 94% of them appearing once. On this clone itself: Its antigen is currently unknown.

Terminally differentiated effector memory CD45RA+ cells were excluded from the naive CD8 cells, which were CD45RO-negative and positively selected for CCR7. This receptor was obtained from a man in his late teens or twenties in good health. Some clones in this sample may be carry-over from other donors' samples. Sequenced input: naive CD8+ T cells from PBMCs. The chain is built from TRBV15 and TRBJ1-5, with a tentative D call TRBD1 (5 bases). The CDR3 is CATSRIPRTNNQPQHF. The CDR3 nucleotides read TGTGCCACCAGCAGGATCCCACGGACAAACAATCAGCCCCAGCATTTT.